Below are 7 T cell receptor beta chains sequenced from a single sample in a study of blood T cell repertoires in COVID-19. Method: immunoSEQ multiplex PCR; TCRdb's copy keeps in-frame clones and lacks some. The sample records approximately 190,000 clones, around 86% being singletons. Sequenced material: peripheral blood. These receptors were collected from a woman aged 35 to 49 with acute or convalescent COVID-19.

This rearrangement joins TRBV13 to TRBJ1-4; the match to TRBD1 covers 8 bases. Losses at the gene ends were 5 bases for V and 4 bases for J; bases not matched to a gene: 3. Germline CDR1 reads PRHDT; CDR2 reads FYEKMQ (reference sequence). This CDR3 spans 14 amino acids. CDR3 nucleotides: TGTGCCAGCAGCGGACAGGGAGGTAATGAAAAACTGTTTTTT. This gives the protein CASSGQGGNEKLFF. Drawing the rest from reference TRBV13 and TRBJ1-4, the complete variable domain is AAGVIQSPRHLIKEKRETATLKCYPIPRHDTVYWYQQGPGQDPQFLISFYEKMQSDKGSIPDRFSAQQFSDYHSELNMSSLELGDSALYFCASSGQGGNEKLFFGSGTQLSVL.

The genes are TRBV19 and TRBJ1-1, with 9 positions matching TRBD1. V gave up 4 bases and J gave up 6 bases; unmatched junction bases: 6. This CDR3 contains 14 residues. Germline assignment: CDR1 LNHDA and CDR2 SQIVND (reference sequence). The CDR3 DNA reads TGTGCCAGTAGTAAGGGACAGGGTTTCCCTGAAGCTTTCTTT. Its protein product is CASSKGQGFPEAFF.

This clone was seen just once. The chain links TRBV4-1 to TRBJ2-1, with TRBD2 as a possible D gene (5 bases). This CDR3 is built from 17 residues. Trimming pared 3 bases from V and 2 bases from J, leaving 17 bases between. The germline CDR1 and CDR2 sequences are MGHRA and YSYEKL. Here the CDR3 DNA reads TGCGCCAGCAGCCAGTCCCTCTTAGCGAGCCCCTACAATGAGCAGTTCTTC. Its translation: CASSQSLLASPYNEQFF.

This chain connects TRBV30 to TRBJ1-2; 7 nucleotides align to TRBD1. CDR1 GTSNPN and CDR2 SVGIG come from the germline V gene (reference sequence). This CDR3 contains 12 residues. J lost 5 bases, V lost 2 bases, and 2 bases had no gene match. CDR3 region: CAWSSGGYGYTF. CDR3 DNA sequence: TGTGCCTGGAGTTCAGGGGGGTATGGCTACACCTTC.

The CDR3 DNA reads as TGTGCCAGCAGCAACAAAATGGGGACAGGGGGTAGCGAGCAGTACTTC. It codes for CASSNKMGTGGSEQYF. The chain uses TRBV7-6 and TRBJ2-7; 11 nucleotides line up with TRBD1. The CDR3 covers 16 residues. The germline V gene encodes CDR1 SGHVS and CDR2 FNYEAQ. V dropped 5 bases and J dropped 6; count of bases not matched to a gene: 12.

This chain joins TRBV2 and TRBJ2-1; D ambiguous. The germline gives CDR1 SNHLY, CDR2 FYNNEI. The CDR3 covers 12 residues. The V end lost 1 base, the J end lost 12 bases, and 10 bases lay between the germline ends. CDR3 region: CASSEELWPQFF. CDR3 DNA sequence: TGTGCCAGCAGTGAAGAGTTGTGGCCGCAGTTCTTC.

The chain uses TRBV19 and TRBJ2-3, with 12 bases identical to TRBD2. The CDR3 covers 17 residues. The V gene end was trimmed by 3 bases and the J gene end by 6 bases; junction bases not matched to a gene: 10. Germline loops: CDR1 LNHDA, CDR2 SQIVND (reference sequence). The DNA of the CDR3 is TGTGCCAGTAGTATTGGAATAGGGCTAGCGGGGGGGGATACGCAGTATTTT. Translation gives CASSIGIGLAGGDTQYF.